The present entry profiles one TCR beta chain with its context. The V end lost 0 bases, the J end lost 4 bases, and 26 bases lay between the germline ends. Germline V lookup: CDR1 SGHRS, CDR2 YFSETQ. CDR3 size: 19 residues. The data were taken from a study of blood T cell repertoires in COVID-19. Original processing methods: Amplified reference gene primers provided the basis for estimating nucleated cell counts. This table comes from immunoSEQ multiplex PCR, and its TCRdb copy is limited to in-frame clones, with some not included. Clonal size and the V and J genes are those of that table, whereas D and trimming came from the DNA. The data show over 150,000 clones, with 65% to 80% seen just once and roughly 8.4% held by the top ten.

The genes are TRBV5-1 and TRBJ2-7, with D perhaps TRBD2 (5 bases). The origin of this receptor is a man aged 55 to 70 with acute or convalescent COVID-19. The sequenced sample was peripheral blood. As DNA, the CDR3 is TGCGCCAGCAGCTTGGCAGTATTATGGGTGGGGAGCCCTAAATACGAGCAGTACTTC. Its protein is CASSLAVLWVGSPKYEQYF.